This T cell receptor beta chain is drawn from a study of tumor and adjacent non-tumor tissue in lung cancer. Turning to the study itself: The cohort had 12 to 13 adenocarcinoma, 2 squamous cell and 1 small cell patients. Aged about 31 to 80 years, patients included fewer than 11 men and 4 to 6 women with stage I to III disease.

Study-wide points: Tumor tissue had significantly higher TCR diversity than normal lung.

CDR3 length equals 18 residues. Germline V CDR1 and CDR2: SGHAT, FQNNGV. The library came from three nested PCR rounds adapted from ARM-PCR protocols. TCRdb called the multiplex PCR reads again in MiXCR, with one record for every CDR3 protein. The sample contains approximately 62,000 distinct CDR3 sequences, 61% of which appear only once. On this clonotype: Its antigen remains unidentified. At one boundary the junction diverges from the germline segment, which might be a read error.

RNA was extracted from bulk tissue without any cell sorting. More than 3 cm separated this lung sample from the edge of the tumor. Sequencing was performed on distant non-tumor lung tissue. The gene calls are TRBV11-2 and TRBJ2-1, with D possibly matching TRBD2 (6 bases). The source is a man between 65 and 85 years old with non-small cell lung cancer. CDR3 DNA: TGTGCCAGCAGCTTCAGTGCCCCCGGGGGTGGCTCCTACAATGCGCAGTTCTTC. This codes for CASSFSAPGGGSYNAQFF.